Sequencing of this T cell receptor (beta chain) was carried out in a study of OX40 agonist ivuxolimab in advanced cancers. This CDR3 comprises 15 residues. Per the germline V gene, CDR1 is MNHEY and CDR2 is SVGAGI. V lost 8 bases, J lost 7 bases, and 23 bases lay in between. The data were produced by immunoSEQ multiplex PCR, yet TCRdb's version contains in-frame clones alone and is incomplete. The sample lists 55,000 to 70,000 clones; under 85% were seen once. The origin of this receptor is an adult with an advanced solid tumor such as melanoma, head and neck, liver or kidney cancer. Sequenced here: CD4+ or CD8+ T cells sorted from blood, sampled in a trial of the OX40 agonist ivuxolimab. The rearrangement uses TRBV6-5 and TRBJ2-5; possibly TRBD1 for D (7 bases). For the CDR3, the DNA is TGTGCCAGCGAACCGGGACAGACGCCGCGGGGGACCCAGTACTTC. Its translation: CASEPGQTPRGTQYF.